The present T cell receptor beta chain was sequenced within a study of blood T cell repertoires in COVID-19. At the level of the study: Samples of COVID-19 (acute and convalescent) were obtained from the United States, Italy and Spain.

A word on this clone: Within the sample, other DNA sequences also encode this same CDR3.

In Seattle, patients joined the study during active infection and were tracked longitudinally. The V gene lost 0 bases and the J gene lost 5 bases, with 12 bases spanning the gap. The CDR3 extends over 14 amino acids. Germline assignment: CDR1 SGHRS and CDR2 YFSETQ. Sequencing was performed with immunoSEQ multiplex PCR; in TCRdb, only in-frame clones are kept and a portion is missing. Seen here are fewer than 450,000 clones, 88% observed once, and the top ten hold roughly 13%. The source of this sequence is a woman aged 50 to 65 with COVID-19, enrolled during active disease. Sequenced material: peripheral blood. The chain recombines TRBV5-1 with TRBJ2-7, with D perhaps matching TRBD2 (7 bases). CDR3 region: CASSLGGGGHEQYF. The CDR3 region has the DNA TGCGCCAGCAGCTTGGGGGGAGGGGGACACGAGCAGTACTTC.